This T cell receptor (beta chain) was retrieved from a study of cytomegalovirus exposure and HLA in healthy donors. Use of 60 Vbeta and 13 Jbeta primers characterized the PCR. Profiled with immunoSEQ multiplex PCR; TCRdb holds only in-frame clones, not every one. The sample shows 150,000 to 160,000 clones, 80% of them seen only once. Per germline, CDR1 SGHVS and CDR2 FQNEAQ. The CDR3 runs 12 residues. In regard to this clone: Its antigen is undetermined. The junction and the germline gene differ at one end; a read error may be behind it.

Broader study findings: In a later analysis, several top co-occurrence clusters appeared linked to parvovirus B19, influenza, CMV and Epstein-Barr virus. An Asian-associated ancestry cluster reportedly showed fewer N-insertions than the roughly 670-donor mean in a later analysis. Several V segments, TRBV6-2 and TRBV6-3 among them, could not be told apart and were dropped.

Sequencing used PBMCs. The rearrangement uses TRBV7-8 and TRBJ2-7, with 8 bases aligning to TRBD1. The TCR comes from a young man in good health and CMV-seropositive. The CDR3 spells CASSPARDRPLF. Written as DNA, the CDR3 is TGTGCCAGCAGCCCGGCAAGGGACAGGCCCCTCTTC.